Sequencing of this TCR beta chain was carried out in a study of early T cells in non-severe SARS-CoV-2 infection. Whole-study context: Chains from this unsorted whole-blood bulk RNA could not be paired.

This clonotype occurred many times. The antigen remains unidentified. Regarding the study as a whole: Sequences matched to VDJdb favored anti-spike CD8 responses, while private and CD4 specificities were missed.

TCRdb recomputed calls from the 5' RACE reads with MiXCR, one row per CDR3 protein. The repertoire holds 56,000 or so distinct CDR3 sequences, with about 15% as singletons. V trimming: 2 bases; J trimming: 1 base; junction bases outside the gene matches: 4. Germline V lookup: CDR1 SEHNR, CDR2 FQNEAQ (reference sequence). The CDR3 extends over 16 amino acids. The receptor was isolated from an adult who was a healthcare worker with PCR-confirmed SARS-CoV-2 infection or an uninfected control (not recorded which). This sequence joins TRBV7-9 and TRBJ2-1, with 8 bases identical to TRBD2. The source material was whole blood, sampled at baseline. The CDR3 loop reads CASSLFLAGSYNEQFF. Here the CDR3 DNA reads TGTGCCAGCAGCTTATTTTTAGCGGGGTCCTACAATGAGCAGTTCTTC.